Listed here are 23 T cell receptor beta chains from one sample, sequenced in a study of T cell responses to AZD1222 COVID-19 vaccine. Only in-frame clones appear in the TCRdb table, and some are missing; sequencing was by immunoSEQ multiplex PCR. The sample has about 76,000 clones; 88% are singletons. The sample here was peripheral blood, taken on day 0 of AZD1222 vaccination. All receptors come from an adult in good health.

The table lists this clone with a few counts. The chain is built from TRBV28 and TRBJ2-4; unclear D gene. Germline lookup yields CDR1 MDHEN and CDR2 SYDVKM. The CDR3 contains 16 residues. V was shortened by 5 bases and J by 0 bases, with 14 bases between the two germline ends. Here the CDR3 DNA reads TGTGCCAGCAGTCGTCACGTAAGCCTAGCCAAAAACATTCAGTACTTC. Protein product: CASSRHVSLAKNIQYF.

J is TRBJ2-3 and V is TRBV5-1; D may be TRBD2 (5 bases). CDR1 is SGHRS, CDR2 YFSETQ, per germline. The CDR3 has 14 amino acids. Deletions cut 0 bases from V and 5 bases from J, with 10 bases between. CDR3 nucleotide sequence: TGCGCCAGCAGCTTGGTGGGAGCTGGAGATACGCAGTATTTT. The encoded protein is CASSLVGAGDTQYF. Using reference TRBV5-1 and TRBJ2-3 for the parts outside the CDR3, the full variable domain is KAGVTQTPRYLIKTRGQQVTLSCSPISGHRSVSWYQQTPGQGLQFLFEYFSETQRNKGNFPGRFSGRQFSNSRSEMNVSTLELGDSALYLCASSLVGAGDTQYFGPGTRLTVL.

CDR3 DNA sequence: TGTGCCAGCAGTTACCGAGGACAGGGAAACTATGGCTACACCTTC. Translated: CASSYRGQGNYGYTF. This rearrangement joins TRBV6-5 to TRBJ1-2, with 8 positions matching TRBD1. CDR3 length: 15 amino acids. The trim removed 2 bases at V and 2 bases at J, leaving 4 bases unmatched. Germline V gene data show CDR1 as MNHEY and CDR2 as SVGAGI.

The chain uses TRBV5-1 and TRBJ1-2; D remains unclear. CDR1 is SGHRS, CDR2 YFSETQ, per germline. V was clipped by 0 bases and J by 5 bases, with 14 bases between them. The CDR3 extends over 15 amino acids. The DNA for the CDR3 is TGCGCCAGCAGCTTGGCCGTGAATAGTCCTTATGGCTACACCTTC. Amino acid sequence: CASSLAVNSPYGYTF.

Here the CDR3 reads CASSLTAGGQPQHF. The CDR3 region has the DNA TGTGCCAGCAGCTTAACGGCAGGCGGTCAGCCCCAGCATTTT. The rearrangement uses TRBV7-2 and TRBJ1-5; D remains ambiguous. CDR1 is SGHTA, CDR2 FQGNSA, per germline. The CDR3 runs to 14 residues. The V end was cut by 2 bases, the J end by 6 bases, with 11 bases between.

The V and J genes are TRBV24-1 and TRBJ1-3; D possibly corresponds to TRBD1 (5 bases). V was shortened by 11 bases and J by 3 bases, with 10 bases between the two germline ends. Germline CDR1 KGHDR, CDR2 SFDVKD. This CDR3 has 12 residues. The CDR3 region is CAIRQSGNTIYF. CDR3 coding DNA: TGTGCCATCAGACAGAGTGGAAACACCATATATTTT.

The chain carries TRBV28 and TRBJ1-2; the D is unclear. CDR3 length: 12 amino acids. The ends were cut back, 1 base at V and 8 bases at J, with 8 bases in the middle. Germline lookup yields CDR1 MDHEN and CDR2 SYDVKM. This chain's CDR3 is CASSLFGVGYTF. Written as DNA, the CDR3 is TGTGCCAGCAGTTTATTTGGGGTCGGCTACACCTTC.

The CDR3 DNA reads as TGTGCCATCAGTGGAACAGGGAACTACAATGAGCAGTTCTTC. It codes for CAISGTGNYNEQFF. V and J are TRBV10-3 and TRBJ2-1; the D gene is possibly TRBD1 (6 bases). This CDR3 is built from 14 residues. CDR1 and CDR2 from the germline V gene are ENHRY and SYGVKD. V was clipped by 4 bases and J by 3 bases, with 10 bases between them.

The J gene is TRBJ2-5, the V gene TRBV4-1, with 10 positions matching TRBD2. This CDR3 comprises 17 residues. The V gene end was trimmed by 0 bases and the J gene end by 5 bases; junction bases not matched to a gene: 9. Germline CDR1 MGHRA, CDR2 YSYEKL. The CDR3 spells CASSQDALAGLGETQYF. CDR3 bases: TGCGCCAGCAGCCAAGATGCACTAGCGGGGCTCGGGGAGACCCAGTACTTC.

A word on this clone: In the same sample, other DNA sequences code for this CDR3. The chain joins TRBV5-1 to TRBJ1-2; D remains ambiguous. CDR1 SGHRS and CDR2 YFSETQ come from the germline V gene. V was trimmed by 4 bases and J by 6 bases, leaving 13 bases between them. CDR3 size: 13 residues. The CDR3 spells CASSLGREDGYTF. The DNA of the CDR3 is TGCGCCAGCAGCCTCGGGAGGGAAGATGGCTACACCTTC.

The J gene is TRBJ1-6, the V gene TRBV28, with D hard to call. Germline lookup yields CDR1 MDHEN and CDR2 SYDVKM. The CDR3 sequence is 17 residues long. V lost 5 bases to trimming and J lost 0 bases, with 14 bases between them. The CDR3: CASSPILSGSYNSPLHF. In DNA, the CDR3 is TGTGCCAGCAGTCCAATACTTTCCGGCTCCTATAATTCACCCCTCCACTTT.

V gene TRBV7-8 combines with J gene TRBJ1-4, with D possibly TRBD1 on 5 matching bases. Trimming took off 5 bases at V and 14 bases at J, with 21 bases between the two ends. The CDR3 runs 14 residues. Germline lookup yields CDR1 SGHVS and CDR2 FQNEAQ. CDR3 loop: CASSPLLAAGGLFF. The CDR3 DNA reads TGTGCCAGCAGCCCGCTTCTTGCCGCGGGGGGTCTGTTTTTT. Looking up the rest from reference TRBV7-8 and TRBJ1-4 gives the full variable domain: GAGVSQSPRYKVAKRGQDVALRCDPISGHVSLFWYQQALGQGPEFLTYFQNEAQLDKSGLPSDRFFAERPEGSVSTLKIQRTQQEDSAVYLCASSPLLAAGGLFFGSGTQLSVL.

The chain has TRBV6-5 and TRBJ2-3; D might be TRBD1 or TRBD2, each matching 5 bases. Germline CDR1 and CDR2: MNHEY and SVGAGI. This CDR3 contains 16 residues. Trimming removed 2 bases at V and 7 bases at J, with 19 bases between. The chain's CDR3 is CASSYDMLRGANTQYF. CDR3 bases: TGTGCCAGCAGTTACGATATGTTGAGGGGCGCGAATACGCAGTATTTT.

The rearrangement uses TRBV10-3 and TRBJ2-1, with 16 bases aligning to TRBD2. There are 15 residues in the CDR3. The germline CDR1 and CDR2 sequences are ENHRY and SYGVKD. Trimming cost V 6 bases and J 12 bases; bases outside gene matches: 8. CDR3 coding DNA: TGTGCCATCAGAGCGGGACTAGCGGGAGGGCCAGGGCAGTTCTTC. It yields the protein CAIRAGLAGGPGQFF.

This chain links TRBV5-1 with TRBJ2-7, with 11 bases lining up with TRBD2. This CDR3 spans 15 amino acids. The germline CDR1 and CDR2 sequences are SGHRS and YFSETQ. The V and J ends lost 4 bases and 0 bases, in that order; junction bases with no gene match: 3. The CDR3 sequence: CASSPTSGSSYEQYF. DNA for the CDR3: TGCGCCAGCAGCCCTACTAGCGGGAGCTCCTACGAGCAGTACTTC.

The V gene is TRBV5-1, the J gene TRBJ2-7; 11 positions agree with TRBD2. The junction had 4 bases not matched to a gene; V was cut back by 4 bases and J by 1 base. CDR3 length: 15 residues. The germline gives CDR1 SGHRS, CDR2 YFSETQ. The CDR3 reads CASSRGLAESYEQYF. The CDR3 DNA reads TGCGCCAGCAGCAGGGGACTAGCGGAATCCTACGAGCAGTACTTC.

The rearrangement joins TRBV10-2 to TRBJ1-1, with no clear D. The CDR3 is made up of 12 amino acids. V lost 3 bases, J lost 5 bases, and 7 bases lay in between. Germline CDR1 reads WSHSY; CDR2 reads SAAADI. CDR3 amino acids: CASSDWRTEAFF. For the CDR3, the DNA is TGCGCCAGCAGTGACTGGAGGACTGAAGCTTTCTTT.

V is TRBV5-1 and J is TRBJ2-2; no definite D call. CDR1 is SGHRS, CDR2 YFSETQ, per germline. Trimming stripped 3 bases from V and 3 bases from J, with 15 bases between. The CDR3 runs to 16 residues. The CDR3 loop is CASSYAGYHYTGELFF. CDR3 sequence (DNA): TGCGCCAGCAGCTACGCTGGCTACCATTACACCGGGGAGCTGTTTTTT.

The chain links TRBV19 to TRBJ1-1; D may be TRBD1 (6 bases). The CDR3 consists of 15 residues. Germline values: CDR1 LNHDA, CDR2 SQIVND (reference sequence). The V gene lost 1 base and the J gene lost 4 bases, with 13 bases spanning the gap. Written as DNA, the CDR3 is TGTGCCAGTAGTATAGGGGGGCCGAGAGGCACTGAAGCTTTCTTT. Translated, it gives CASSIGGPRGTEAFF. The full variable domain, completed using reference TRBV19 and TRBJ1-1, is DGGITQSPKYLFRKEGQNVTLSCEQNLNHDAMYWYRQDPGQGLRLIYYSQIVNDFQKGDIAEGYSVSREKKESFPLTVTSAQKNPTAFYLCASSIGGPRGTEAFFGQGTRLTVV.

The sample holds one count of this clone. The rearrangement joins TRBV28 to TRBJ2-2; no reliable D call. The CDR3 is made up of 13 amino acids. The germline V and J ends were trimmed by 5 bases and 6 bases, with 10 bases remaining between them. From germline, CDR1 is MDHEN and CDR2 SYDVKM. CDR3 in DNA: TGTGCCAGCAGTGTGGTGGAGCCCGGGGAGCTGTTTTTT. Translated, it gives CASSVVEPGELFF.

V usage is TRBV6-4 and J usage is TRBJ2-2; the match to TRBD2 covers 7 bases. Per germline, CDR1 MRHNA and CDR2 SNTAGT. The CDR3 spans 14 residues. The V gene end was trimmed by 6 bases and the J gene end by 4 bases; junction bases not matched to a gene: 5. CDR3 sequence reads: CASRGREATGELFF. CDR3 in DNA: TGTGCCAGCAGAGGACGGGAGGCCACCGGGGAGCTGTTTTTT.

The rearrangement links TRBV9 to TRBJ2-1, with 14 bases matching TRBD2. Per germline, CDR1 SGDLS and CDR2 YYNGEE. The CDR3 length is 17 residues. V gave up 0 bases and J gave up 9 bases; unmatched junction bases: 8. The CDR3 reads CASSVGGTSGSPGEQFF. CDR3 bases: TGTGCCAGCAGCGTAGGAGGGACTAGCGGGAGTCCTGGTGAGCAGTTCTTC. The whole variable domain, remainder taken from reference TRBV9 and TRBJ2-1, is DSGVTQTPKHLITATGQRVTLRCSPRSGDLSVYWYQQSLDQGLQFLIQYYNGEERAKGNILERFSAQQFPDLHSELNLSSLELGDSALYFCASSVGGTSGSPGEQFFGPGTRLTVL.

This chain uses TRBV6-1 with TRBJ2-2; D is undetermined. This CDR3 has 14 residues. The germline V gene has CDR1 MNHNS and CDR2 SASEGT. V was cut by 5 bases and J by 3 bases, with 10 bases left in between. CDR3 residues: CASSLRFDTGELFF. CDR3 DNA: TGTGCCAGCAGTCTGCGCTTCGACACCGGGGAGCTGTTTTTT.